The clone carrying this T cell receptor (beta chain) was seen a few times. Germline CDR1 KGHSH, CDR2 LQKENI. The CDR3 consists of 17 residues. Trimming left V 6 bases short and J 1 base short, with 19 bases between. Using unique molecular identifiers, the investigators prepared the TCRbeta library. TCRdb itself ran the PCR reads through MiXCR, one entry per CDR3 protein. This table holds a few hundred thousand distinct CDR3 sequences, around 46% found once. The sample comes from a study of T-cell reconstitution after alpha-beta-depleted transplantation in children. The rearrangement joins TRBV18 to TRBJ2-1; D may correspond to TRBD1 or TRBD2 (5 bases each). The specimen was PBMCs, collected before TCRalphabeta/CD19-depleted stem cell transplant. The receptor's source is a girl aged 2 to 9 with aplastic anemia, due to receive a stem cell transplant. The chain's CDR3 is CASSQEDLWGSYNEQFF. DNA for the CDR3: TGTGCCAGCTCTCAAGAGGACCTTTGGGGGTCCTACAATGAGCAGTTCTTC. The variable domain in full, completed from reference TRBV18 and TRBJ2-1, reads NAGVMQNPRHLVRRRGQEARLRCSPMKGHSHVYWYRQLPEEGLKFMVYLQKENIIDESGMPKERFSAEFPKEGPSILRIQQVVRGDSAAYFCASSQEDLWGSYNEQFFGPGTRLTVL.